This T cell receptor (beta chain) was found in a study of graft-versus-host responses after intestinal transplantation. Study context: Induction using anti-thymocyte globulin, followed by tacrolimus and steroids for roughly 3 years, was given to all recipients.

Turning to this clone: The antigen is not known. Additional DNA sequences in this sample encode the identical CDR3.

The CDR3 totals 17 residues. Unmatched junction bases numbered 7, after V lost 0 bases and J lost 3 bases. Per the germline V gene, CDR1 is LGHNA and CDR2 is YNFKEQ. Clones were sequenced by immunoSEQ multiplex PCR, and TCRdb holds only the in-frame ones, with some missing. The data show 77,000 or so clones, just under 95% seen once. This TCR came from a human donor who received an intestinal transplant. Sequencing used unstimulated CD8+ T cells sorted from spleen or lymph node cells, obtained before intestinal transplant. The rearrangement joins TRBV4-2 to TRBJ2-7; 11 nucleotides line up with TRBD2. CDR3 nucleotide sequence: TGTGCCAGCAGCCAAGATTGGAAGACTAGCGGGATCTACGAGCAGTACTTC. Translation gives CASSQDWKTSGIYEQYF.